The 21 T cell receptor beta chains below were found in one sample sequenced in a study of graft-versus-host responses after intestinal transplantation listed by TCRdb under 2021. The protocol used for the library was the immunoSEQ multiplex PCR assay. As stored in TCRdb, this immuneACCESS dataset retains in-frame rearrangements with V and J assigned. A fraction of the clones does not appear; measured against another copy, unresolved V genes explain less than half of the discrepancy, and the remainder lacks a known reason. The sample table lists 90,000 to 95,000 clones, more than 85% of them with a count of one. The ten largest clones add up to under 0.55% of the sample. For these receptors, no antigen is known. The time point label, read with the paper, signifies: cells obtained before transplantation from donor or recipient. Material: unstimulated CD8+ T cells sorted from spleen or lymph node cells, obtained before intestinal transplant. The source of these receptors is a human donor who received an intestinal transplant.

The CDR3 nucleotides are TGTGCCTGGACTCGTCCCGAAGGGGGCGAAAAACTGTTTTTT. Translation: CAWTRPEGGEKLFF. The rearrangement joins TRBV30 to TRBJ1-4; 7 positions agree with TRBD1. CDR3 length equals 14 residues. Trimming at V came to 4 bases and at J to 8 bases, leaving 10 bases not matched to a gene. In germline, CDR1 is GTSNPN, CDR2 SVGIG (reference sequence).

The V gene is TRBV4-1, the J gene TRBJ2-2, with 7 bases matching TRBD1. This CDR3 has 17 residues. Trimming removed 2 bases from V and 3 bases from J; junction bases left unmatched: 9. Germline loops: CDR1 MGHRA, CDR2 YSYEKL. The CDR3 reads CASSQHIRDSDTGELFF. Written as DNA, the CDR3 is TGCGCCAGCAGCCAACATATCCGGGACAGCGACACCGGGGAGCTGTTTTTT.

V usage is TRBV30 and J usage is TRBJ1-2; 7 bases are a match to TRBD1. Unmatched junction bases numbered 8, after V lost 3 bases and J lost 7 bases. The CDR3 contains 13 residues. CDR1 is GTSNPN, CDR2 SVGIG, per germline (reference sequence). DNA of the CDR3: TGTGCCTGGAGGCGGGCAGGGGGTCCTGGCTACACCTTC. This gives the protein CAWRRAGGPGYTF.

The CDR3: CASSEKWGGETQYF. CDR3 coding DNA: TGTGCCAGCAGTGAGAAATGGGGAGGAGAGACCCAGTACTTC. The chain links TRBV2 to TRBJ2-5; tentative D call: TRBD2 (6 bases). V lost 3 bases to trimming and J lost 4 bases, with 12 bases between them. From germline, CDR1 is SNHLY and CDR2 FYNNEI. The CDR3 has 14 amino acids.

The genes are TRBV15 and TRBJ2-1, with 7 bases matching TRBD2. The germline V gene encodes CDR1 LNHNV and CDR2 YYDKDF (reference sequence). Trimming removed 1 base from V and 0 bases from J; junction bases left unmatched: 3. CDR3 length equals 16 residues. Written as DNA, the CDR3 is TGTGCCACCAGCAGAGTGGGGGGGAGCTCCTACAATGAGCAGTTCTTC. It yields the protein CATSRVGGSSYNEQFF.

This chain connects TRBV19 to TRBJ1-1; perhaps TRBD1 as D (6 bases). This CDR3 is built from 13 residues. CDR1 is LNHDA, CDR2 SQIVND, per germline (reference sequence). Trimming pared 4 bases from V and 5 bases from J, leaving 11 bases between. The CDR3 reads CASSSSRGTEAFF. DNA of the CDR3: TGTGCCAGTAGTAGTAGTAGGGGGACTGAAGCTTTCTTT.

The chain links TRBV6-1 to TRBJ2-2; D gene unclear. This CDR3 is built from 15 residues. The germline V gene encodes CDR1 MNHNS and CDR2 SASEGT. V lost 2 bases, J lost 3 bases, and 10 bases lay in between. The CDR3 is CASSEWVADTGELFF. The CDR3 DNA is TGTGCCAGCAGTGAATGGGTGGCGGACACCGGGGAGCTGTTTTTT.

The chain carries TRBV7-6 and TRBJ2-5, with D possibly being TRBD1 (6 bases). Germline assignment: CDR1 SGHVS and CDR2 FNYEAQ. V lost 5 bases and J lost 4, with 14 bases in between. The CDR3 is 14 amino acids. Here the CDR3 reads CASSHWDTRETQYF. In DNA, the CDR3 is TGTGCCAGCAGCCACTGGGACACCCGAGAGACCCAGTACTTC.

The chain recombines TRBV30 with TRBJ2-7, with 9 bases matching TRBD2. J gave up 6 bases and V 5 bases, and 5 bases lay outside the gene matches. Germline V CDR1 and CDR2: GTSNPN, SVGIG (reference sequence). The CDR3 consists of 12 residues. The DNA of the CDR3 is TGTGCCTGGTGGCGGGAGGGCGGCGAGCAGTACTTC. This encodes CAWWREGGEQYF.

The gene calls are TRBV27 and TRBJ2-2; 9 bases match TRBD1. Losses at the gene ends were 2 bases for V and 6 bases for J; bases not matched to a gene: 7. The CDR3 runs 16 residues. The germline V gene has CDR1 MNHEY and CDR2 SMNVEV (reference sequence). This CDR3 is CASSLQDRGPSGELFF. Here the CDR3 DNA reads TGTGCCAGCAGTTTACAGGACAGGGGCCCGTCCGGGGAGCTGTTTTTT.

V gene TRBV29-1 combines with J gene TRBJ2-4, with 11 bases matching TRBD2. The V segment lost 4 bases and the J segment 1 base; nucleotides outside the gene matches: 0. This CDR3 region has 14 residues. CDR1 is SQVTM, CDR2 ANQGSEA, per germline. CDR3: CSVGLAGAKNIQYF. CDR3 nucleotide sequence: TGCAGCGTTGGACTAGCGGGGGCCAAAAACATTCAGTACTTC. Filled out from reference TRBV29-1 and TRBJ2-4, the complete variable domain reads SAVISQKPSRDICQRGTSLTIQCQVDSQVTMMFWYRQQPGQSLTLIATANQGSEATYESGFVIDKFPISRPNLTFSTLTVSNMSPEDSSIYLCSVGLAGAKNIQYFGAGTRLSVL.

The V call is TRBV4-1, the J call TRBJ2-7; a possible D gene is TRBD1 (6 bases). The V gene's germline CDR1 is MGHRA and CDR2 YSYEKL. The length of the CDR3 is 14 residues. Trimming removed 0 bases from V and 5 bases from J, with 11 bases in between. CDR3 DNA sequence: TGCGCCAGCAGCCAAGAGACAGGCGTCCACGAGCAGTACTTC. Its protein is CASSQETGVHEQYF.

V is TRBV27 and J is TRBJ1-5; a weak D match, TRBD1 (6 bases). Germline V gives CDR1 MNHEY, CDR2 SMNVEV (reference sequence). V was clipped by 5 bases and J by 0 bases, with 14 bases between them. The CDR3 is made up of 16 amino acids. CDR3 sequence reads: CASSSLGHDSNQPQHF. The CDR3 nucleotides read TGTGCCAGCAGTAGCCTGGGACATGATAGCAATCAGCCCCAGCATTTT.

This chain joins TRBV7-9 and TRBJ2-3; the D gene is possibly TRBD1 (6 bases). The ends were cut back, 5 bases at V and 2 bases at J, with 17 bases in the middle. This CDR3 region has 16 residues. Germline V lookup: CDR1 SEHNR, CDR2 FQNEAQ (reference sequence). The CDR3 DNA reads TGTGCCAGCAGCCCGATCCCAGGGGAAGACACAGATACGCAGTATTTT. It translates to CASSPIPGEDTDTQYF. Full variable domain (remainder filled in from reference TRBV7-9 and TRBJ2-3): DTGVSQNPRHKITKRGQNVTFRCDPISEHNRLYWYRQTLGQGPEFLTYFQNEAQLEKSRLLSDRFSAERPKGSFSTLEIQRTEQGDSAMYLCASSPIPGEDTDTQYFGPGTRLTVL.

V gene TRBV5-8 combines with J gene TRBJ1-2; the D gene is possibly TRBD1 (6 bases). CDR3 length: 13 amino acids. Germline loops: CDR1 SGHTS, CDR2 YDEGEE. Deletions cut 0 bases from V and 3 bases from J, with 6 bases between. The CDR3 sequence is CASSLAGDYGYTF. The CDR3 DNA reads TGTGCCAGCAGCTTGGCAGGGGACTATGGCTACACCTTC.

V gene TRBV4-3 combines with J gene TRBJ2-7, with TRBD2 identical over 7 bases. The CDR3 length is 17 residues. The V and J ends lost 4 bases and 5 bases, in that order; junction bases with no gene match: 17. Per germline, CDR1 LGHNA and CDR2 YSLEER. CDR3 in amino acids: CASSPRFRGGGGDEQYF. DNA for the CDR3: TGCGCCAGCAGCCCAAGATTCCGGGGCGGGGGAGGCGACGAGCAGTACTTC.

The chain recombines TRBV7-9 with TRBJ2-2, with D hard to call. Germline CDR1 reads SEHNR; CDR2 reads FQNEAQ (reference sequence). V lost 5 bases, J lost 7 bases, and 17 bases lay in between. The CDR3 is 15 amino acids. The CDR3, as DNA: TGTGCCAGCAGCCCCACCACCGCGGCCATCGGGGAGCTGTTTTTT. Residues: CASSPTTAAIGELFF. Full variable domain (missing parts from reference TRBV7-9 and TRBJ2-2): DTGVSQNPRHKITKRGQNVTFRCDPISEHNRLYWYRQTLGQGPEFLTYFQNEAQLEKSRLLSDRFSAERPKGSFSTLEIQRTEQGDSAMYLCASSPTTAAIGELFFGEGSRLTVL.

The chain uses TRBV10-3 and TRBJ2-3; 10 positions match TRBD2. The CDR3 is made up of 16 amino acids. J lost 6 bases, V lost 3 bases, and 9 bases had no gene match. Germline V gene sequence: CDR1 ENHRY, CDR2 SYGVKD. This chain's CDR3 is CAISEVGLARADTQYF. CDR3 DNA: TGTGCCATCAGTGAAGTGGGACTAGCGAGGGCGGATACGCAGTATTTT.

This clone has only one observation. The chain joins TRBV7-9 to TRBJ2-7, with 8 bases fitting TRBD2. The ends lost 6 bases at V and 4 bases at J; junction bases unmatched: 8. CDR1 is SEHNR, CDR2 FQNEAQ, per germline (reference sequence). The CDR3 extends over 14 amino acids. The CDR3, as DNA: TGTGCCAGCAGTCCCAGCGGGAGTTATTACGAGCAGTACTTC. Translation: CASSPSGSYYEQYF.

V is TRBV2 and J is TRBJ2-7; weak D call: TRBD1 (5 bases). V dropped 6 bases and J dropped 4 bases, with 22 bases sitting between them. In germline, CDR1 is SNHLY, CDR2 FYNNEI. The CDR3 covers 16 residues. CDR3 in amino acids: CASSVDREGLSYEQYF. CDR3 in DNA: TGTGCCAGCAGCGTAGACAGAGAAGGATTGTCGTACGAGCAGTACTTC.

This sequence joins TRBV29-1 and TRBJ2-7; no definite D call. CDR1 and CDR2 (germline): SQVTM, ANQGSEA. This CDR3 has 14 residues. Trimming removed 4 bases from V and 1 base from J, with 14 bases in between. CDR3 sequence reads: CSVVGASPSYEQYF. In nucleotides, the CDR3 is TGCAGCGTTGTTGGAGCGTCGCCTTCCTACGAGCAGTACTTC.